Below are 15 T cell receptor beta chains sequenced from a single sample in a study of T-cell memory formation after mild COVID-19. TCRdb re-derived calls from the 5' RACE reads in MiXCR, one entry per CDR3 protein. The data show about 260,000 distinct CDR3 sequences, with less than 9.5% seen just once and approximately 22% held by the top ten. Sequencing was performed on PBMCs or a T cell subset sorted from them (not recorded which). These receptors originate from a man younger than 35 who had mild COVID-19 (a few samples of this study predate the infection). Cell type and time point are not known.

V is TRBV29-1 and J is TRBJ2-4; perhaps TRBD2 as D (5 bases). V was cut by 5 bases and J by 0 bases, with 8 bases left in between. The CDR3 contains 13 residues. The germline gives CDR1 SQVTM, CDR2 ANQGSEA. The CDR3 region has the DNA TGCAGCGTTAGGGCGGGAGCCAAAAACATTCAGTACTTC. Translating gives CSVRAGAKNIQYF.

This clonotype was observed a handful of times. This chain uses TRBV6-2 or TRBV6-3 with TRBJ1-5; a possible D gene is TRBD1 (6 bases). Looked up from germline, CDR1 is MNHEY and CDR2 is SVGEGT. V was shortened by 8 bases and J by 2 bases, with 16 bases between the two germline ends. This CDR3 is 15 amino acids long. In nucleotides, the CDR3 is TGTGCCAGCTACAGCGGGGGGGCAGGCAATCAGCCCCAGCATTTT. It encodes CASYSGGAGNQPQHF.

This clonotype was counted only a few times. This chain joins TRBV30 and TRBJ1-1; D is undetermined. The CDR3 is made up of 11 amino acids. Germline-derived CDR1 and CDR2 are GTSNPN and SVGIG (reference sequence). V was pared by 2 bases and J by 4 bases, with 5 bases between. CDR3 sequence (DNA): TGTGCCTGGAGTTCCCCCACTGAAGCTTTCTTT. Translation gives CAWSSPTEAFF.

The V and J genes are TRBV5-1 and TRBJ2-3, with no clear D. CDR3 length: 17 residues. V gave up 4 bases and J gave up 0 bases, with 18 bases separating them. The germline CDR1 and CDR2 sequences are SGHRS and YFSETQ. CDR3 residues: CASSPTPPALSTDTQYF. CDR3 coding DNA: TGCGCCAGCAGCCCCACGCCCCCAGCGCTCAGCACAGATACGCAGTATTTT.

This clonotype showed up just a few times. The V call is TRBV7-2, the J call TRBJ1-2, with D perhaps TRBD1 (6 bases). CDR3 length: 16 residues. CDR1 SGHTA and CDR2 FQGNSA come from the germline V gene. Trimming shortened V by 1 base and J by 4 bases, and 16 bases separated the two germline ends. CDR3 amino acids: CASSLGGGASPYGYTF. The DNA of the CDR3 is TGTGCCAGCAGCTTAGGTGGGGGGGCCTCTCCCTATGGCTACACCTTC.

This chain joins TRBV19 and TRBJ2-2, with 7 bases that match TRBD1. The CDR3 sequence is 16 residues long. Per germline, CDR1 LNHDA and CDR2 SQIVND (reference sequence). J gave up 4 bases and V 1 base, and 6 bases lay outside the gene matches. DNA of the CDR3: TGTGCCAGTAGTATAGCTGGGGGACAGACCACCGGGGAGCTGTTTTTT. Translation gives CASSIAGGQTTGELFF.

This clonotype was seen a few times. The genes are TRBV29-1 and TRBJ2-7; D not certain. V was cut by 4 bases and J by 1 base, with 5 bases left in between. CDR1 is SQVTM and CDR2 is ANQGSEA in the germline V gene. This CDR3 is built from 11 residues. CDR3 loop: CSVADSYEQYV. The CDR3 bases are TGCAGCGTTGCCGATTCCTACGAGCAGTACGTC.

The genes are TRBV25-1 and TRBJ2-1, with D uncertain. Germline loops: CDR1 MGHDK, CDR2 SYGVNS. Trimming stripped 5 bases from V and 4 bases from J, with 9 bases between. The CDR3 has 13 amino acids. CDR3 protein: CASSQAVYNEQFF. The DNA for the CDR3 is TGTGCCAGCAGTCAAGCAGTATACAATGAGCAGTTCTTC. The complete variable domain, with remaining parts taken from reference TRBV25-1 and TRBJ2-1, reads EADIYQTPRYLVIGTGKKITLECSQTMGHDKMYWYQQDPGMELHLIHYSYGVNSTEKGDLSSESTVSRIRTEHFPLTLESARPSHTSQYLCASSQAVYNEQFFGPGTRLTVL.

This chain uses TRBV29-1 with TRBJ2-3; possibly TRBD2 for D (5 bases). This CDR3 contains 12 residues. Germline-derived CDR1 and CDR2 are SQVTM and ANQGSEA. Trimming left V 4 bases short and J 3 bases short, with 8 bases between. DNA of the CDR3: TGCAGCGTTGCACGAGGGACAGATACGCAGTATTTT. Translated, it gives CSVARGTDTQYF.

The chain combines TRBV5-1 with TRBJ1-1; weak D call: TRBD1 (5 bases). This CDR3 spans 16 amino acids. Trimming shortened V by 0 bases and J by 3 bases, and 15 bases separated the two germline ends. Germline V gene lookup returns CDR1 SGHRS and CDR2 YFSETQ. CDR3 sequence (DNA): TGCGCCAGCAGCTTGGGGCCGAGTGGAGGGGACACTGAAGCTTTCTTT. Translation gives CASSLGPSGGDTEAFF. The full variable domain, rest sourced from reference TRBV5-1 and TRBJ1-1, is KAGVTQTPRYLIKTRGQQVTLSCSPISGHRSVSWYQQTPGQGLQFLFEYFSETQRNKGNFPGRFSGRQFSNSRSEMNVSTLELGDSALYLCASSLGPSGGDTEAFFGQGTRLTVV.

The rearrangement links TRBV6-2 or TRBV6-3 to TRBJ1-5; no firm D call. The germline V and J ends were trimmed by 7 bases and 1 base, with 5 bases remaining between them. The germline V gene encodes CDR1 MNHEY and CDR2 SVGEGT. This CDR3 is 12 amino acids long. The CDR3 sequence: CASKTSNQPQHF. The CDR3 DNA follows: TGTGCCAGCAAGACGAGCAATCAGCCCCAGCATTTT.

There are many counts of this clonotype. The chain is built from TRBV7-2 and TRBJ2-2; D may be TRBD2 (6 bases). CDR1 SGHTA and CDR2 FQGNSA come from the germline V gene. CDR3 length: 15 amino acids. V was cut by 8 bases and J by 0 bases, with 13 bases left in between. The CDR3 is CASRHGGANTGELFF. The DNA of the CDR3 is TGTGCCAGCCGACACGGCGGGGCGAACACCGGGGAGCTGTTTTTT.

The table lists this clonotype with many counts. The chain joins TRBV6-5 to TRBJ2-1; no definite D call. There are 12 residues in the CDR3. V lost 6 bases and J lost 10, with 13 bases in between. Per the germline V gene, CDR1 is MNHEY and CDR2 is SVGAGI. CDR3 sequence (DNA): TGTGCCAGCAGCCCCCGTGATGGAGAGCAGTTCTTC. This encodes CASSPRDGEQFF.

V and J are TRBV4-3 and TRBJ2-3; 9 bases are a match to TRBD2. Trimming at V came to 0 bases and at J to 4 bases, leaving 5 bases not matched to a gene. CDR1 and CDR2 from the germline V gene are LGHNA and YSLEER. The CDR3 runs 16 residues. CDR3 nucleotide sequence: TGCGCCAGCAGCCAAGATTTGGCTAGCGGGGCAGATACGCAGTATTTT. This sequence encodes CASSQDLASGADTQYF.

The V and J genes are TRBV5-1 and TRBJ2-1; 13 bases fit TRBD2. The CDR3 consists of 15 residues. The junction had 4 bases not matched to a gene; V was cut back by 4 bases and J by 6 bases. Germline V CDR1 and CDR2: SGHRS, YFSETQ. The CDR3 DNA reads as TGCGCCAGCAGCAGGACTAGCGGGGGAAGCAATGAGCAGTTCTTC. Amino acids: CASSRTSGGSNEQFF.